What follows is one T cell receptor beta chain and its context. Its binding antigen is unknown. The input lacks base qualities; no much larger clone sits a single base away. The CDR3 starts with the cysteine, ends with the phenylalanine, and has 16 residues. Of all the DNA, just the CDR3 is kept, 48 bases in frame from base 1. Trimming takes 0 bases off V and 3 bases off J; junction bases not matched to a gene: 7. The germline V gene encodes CDR1 MNHEY and CDR2 SVGAGI. This entry is derived from a study of Ad26.COV2.S vaccination and SARS-CoV-2 variants (dated by TCRdb to the early 2020s). Describing the broader study: Vaccine-arm donors came from COV1001, a multicentre, randomized, double-blind, placebo-controlled phase I-IIa trial of Ad26.COV2.S in healthy adults. Ad26.COV2.S was administered intramuscularly at a dose of 5x10^10 or 1x10^11 viral particles, either as one shot or as two shots given 56 days apart. TCRbeta repertoire sequencing was used to assess the specificity and breadth of SARS-CoV-2-reactive T cell receptors after Ad26.COV2.S vaccination. The TCR-sequenced set comprised about 32 samples: approximately 19 Ad26.COV2.S vaccine recipients, 5 placebo recipients and 8 SARS-CoV-2 convalescent individuals. Participants in the trial were split at random into five groups of five each, receiving low-dose or high-dose Ad26.COV2.S once or twice, or else placebo on both occasions. Investigators remained blinded to trial group allocation during experiments and outcome assessment. Broader findings and caveats from the paper: The study was not powered for comparison of responses between vaccine doses or regimens. Spike-specific TCR breadth was higher in Ad26.COV2.S recipients than in placebo recipients (P = 0.0014). The authors noted that the TCR breadth and depth analyses may have underestimated total T cell responses. Non-spike TCR breadth was comparable between vaccine and placebo recipients, consistent with the vaccine containing only spike. Substantial breadth of spike-specific CD8+ and CD4+ T cell responses was reported after vaccination.

The treatment or condition label, read with the paper, signifies: some 20 received Ad26.COV2.S at low or high dose, single or two shots; five or six received placebo; per-sample allocation not given. For vaccine and placebo recipients, the sequenced repertoires came from samples collected on day 63 after the first injection. Between 29 July and 7 August 2020, Cohort 1b enrolled 25 adults aged 18-55 years at one site in Boston, USA. Ad26.COV2.S was a replication-incompetent adenovirus type 26 vector expressing a prefusion-stabilized SARS-CoV-2 spike protein from the original Wuhan strain. The immunoSEQ Assay was the method used to sequence TCRbeta CDR3 regions. After extraction, genomic DNA underwent amplification by bias-controlled multiplex PCR, followed by high-throughput sequencing. Regarding the original processing steps: Collapsing and filtering of sequences were performed to quantify the absolute abundance of each unique TCRbeta CDR3 region. T cell fraction was estimated by normalizing TCRbeta template counts to usable DNA, with usable DNA measured through amplification of reference genes found in all nucleated cells. Repertoire TCRs were annotated as SARS-CoV-2-specific by exact matching of V gene, CDR3 amino acid sequence and J gene to a known reactive TCR set. The reference SARS-CoV-2 TCR set was obtained from MIRA and was filtered for enrichment in COVID-19-positive ImmuneCODE repertoires, whereby public or cross-reactive TCRs were removed. Using the MIRA antigens, annotated TCRs were further analysed by specific ORF or by position within an ORF. Breadth was defined as the number of annotated unique rearrangements divided by the total number of unique productive rearrangements, and depth was defined as the summed frequency of the annotated unique rearrangements. Group comparisons of TCR breadth used two-sided Wilcoxon rank-sum tests. In TCRdb, the immuneACCESS table is reduced to in-frame sequences with V and J assigned. These tables do not hold every clone; where another copy was compared, an unresolved V gene accounts for under half, and the others remain unexplained. The V and J calls and clone size come from that table; D and trimming were worked out from the DNA. For this sample the table gives hundreds of thousands of clones, of which around 90% were detected only once. The top ten hold approximately 1.5% of the sample.

This specimen consisted of peripheral blood, obtained in a trial of Ad26.COV2.S vaccine versus placebo. This clonotype was obtained from a person aged 18-65 years who received the Ad26.COV2.S COVID-19 vaccine or a placebo. The receptor chain draws on TRBV6-5 and TRBJ2-7, with 8 central nucleotides matching TRBD2. The DNA sequence reads TGTGCCAGCAGTTACTCGGGCGGGGGGCCCAACTACGAGCAGTACTTC. This translates into CASSYSGGGPNYEQYF.